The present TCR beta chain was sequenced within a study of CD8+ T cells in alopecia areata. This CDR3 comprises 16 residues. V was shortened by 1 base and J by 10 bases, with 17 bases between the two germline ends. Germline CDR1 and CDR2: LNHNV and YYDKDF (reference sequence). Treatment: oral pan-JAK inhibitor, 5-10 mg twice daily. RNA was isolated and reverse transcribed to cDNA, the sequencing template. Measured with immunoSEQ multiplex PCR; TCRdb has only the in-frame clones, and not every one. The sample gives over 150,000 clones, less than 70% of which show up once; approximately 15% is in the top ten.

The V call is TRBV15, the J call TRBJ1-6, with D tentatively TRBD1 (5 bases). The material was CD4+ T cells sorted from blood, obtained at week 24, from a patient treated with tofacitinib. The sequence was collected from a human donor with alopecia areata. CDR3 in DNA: TGTGCCACCAGCAGAGTTTTTGCGCAGGGTGGATCACCCCTCCACTTT. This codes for CATSRVFAQGGSPLHF. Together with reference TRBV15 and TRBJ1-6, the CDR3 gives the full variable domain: DAMVIQNPRYQVTQFGKPVTLSCSQTLNHNVMYWYQQKSSQAPKLLFHYYDKDFNNEADTPDNFQSRRPNTSFCFLDIRSPGLGDTAMYLCATSRVFAQGGSPLHFGNGTRLTVT.